Here is one T cell receptor beta chain with its context. Its antigen is not yet known. A read error may account for a junction end that differs from germline. The immunoSEQ Assay was used to sequence TCR beta CDR3 regions from DNA. The authors processed their data as follows. To compute T cell density, TCR beta template counts were normalized to usable DNA, which was estimated by amplifying housekeeping genes. Richness was estimated with the preseqR package, extrapolating to 400,000 templates for PBMC samples and 120,000 templates for tissue samples. Clonality was defined by subtracting Pielou's evenness from one. To identify tissue-enriched TCRs, differential abundance testing was run on productive amino-acid clonotypes with a minimum total count of 5 and an alpha of 0.1. The Jaccard Index and the Morisita Overlap Index were used to quantify repertoire overlap between compartments. TCR beta CDR3s were clustered by GLIPH together with public tetramer-defined viral CDR3s, and at least three viral sequences plus V-gene enrichment were required for viral motifs. The table was pulled from immuneACCESS by TCRdb, which kept in-frame rearrangements only. Such tables lose some clones; where checked, under half of the loss comes from unresolved V genes, and the rest has no known cause. Clonal size and the V and J genes are those of that table, whereas D and trimming came from the DNA. In this sample the table shows about 77,000 clones, more than 70% of which occur a single time. The ten biggest clones cover around 20% of the sample.

CDR1 and CDR2 were assigned from the germline V gene as SGHDN and FVKESK. The CDR3 contains 15 residues, cysteine and phenylalanine counted. Only the CDR3 DNA is retained, 45 bases long and in frame from the first base. At diagnosis, tumor, uninvolved tumor-adjacent lung and peripheral blood were collected and then preserved as a mix of FFPE and fresh-frozen material. Blood samples were analyzed as peripheral blood mononuclear cells for TCR repertoire profiling. The sample is drawn from a study of T cells in localized non-small cell lung cancer (dated by TCRdb to about 2020). A note on the overall study: The study analyzed T cell repertoires of around 250 early-stage NSCLC patients, comparing tumors and uninvolved tumor-adjacent lungs. The cohort consisted of 236 treatment-naive NSCLC patients whose localized lung tumors had been resected. A mean age of approximately 70 years was recorded for the NSCLC patients, of whom more than 120 were male and some 100 were female.

General findings and caveats noted by the study authors: Since the design was exploratory, TCR variables were selected using unadjusted p-values with no false-discovery rate correction. Higher T cell density in blood was associated with longer overall survival, whereas higher clonality in adjacent lung was associated with shorter survival. Because multi-region sequencing of the tumors was not done, intratumor heterogeneity could not be ruled out. A median of about 55 of the top 100 tumor clones were detected in paired uninvolved adjacent lung, and some 28 of these tumor clones were also found among the top 100 clones of the paired uninvolved adjacent lung. Uninvolved tumor-adjacent lung showed the highest T cell clonality, higher than tumor, which suggests more focused antigenic responses in the uninvolved tumor-adjacent lung.

Rearrangement joined TRBV14 to TRBJ2-2; a stretch of 7 junction bases matches TRBD1. This material consisted of peripheral blood, taken before any cancer treatment. The receptor comes from a woman aged 35-75 years with stage I squamous cell lung carcinoma. The CDR3 is CAGSQPGTATGELFF. The DNA sequence is given as TGTGCCGGCAGCCAACCGGGGACAGCCACCGGGGAGCTGTTTTTT.